This TCR beta chain was sequenced in a study of blood T cell repertoires in COVID-19. Looking at the study overall: PBMCs, B-cell-depleted T cells, or T cells were the source of the cDNA or gDNA that made up the material.

CDR3 length equals 15 residues. Germline V gene data show CDR1 as SGDLS and CDR2 as YYNGEE. Clones were sequenced by immunoSEQ multiplex PCR, and TCRdb holds only the in-frame ones, with some missing. The sample has under 200,000 clones; approximately 85% are singletons. A word on this clone: A read error may produce the germline difference seen at one junction end. In the same sample, other DNA sequences code for this CDR3.

Sequences were obtained from peripheral blood. The V call is TRBV9, the J call TRBJ2-2; D perhaps matches TRBD1 (5 bases). This receptor was taken from a woman in her forties or fifties with COVID-19, enrolled during active disease. The CDR3 nucleotides read TGTGCCAGCAGTGTAGACCAGGGGAACACCGGGGAGCTGTTTTTT. Residues: CASSVDQGNTGELFF.